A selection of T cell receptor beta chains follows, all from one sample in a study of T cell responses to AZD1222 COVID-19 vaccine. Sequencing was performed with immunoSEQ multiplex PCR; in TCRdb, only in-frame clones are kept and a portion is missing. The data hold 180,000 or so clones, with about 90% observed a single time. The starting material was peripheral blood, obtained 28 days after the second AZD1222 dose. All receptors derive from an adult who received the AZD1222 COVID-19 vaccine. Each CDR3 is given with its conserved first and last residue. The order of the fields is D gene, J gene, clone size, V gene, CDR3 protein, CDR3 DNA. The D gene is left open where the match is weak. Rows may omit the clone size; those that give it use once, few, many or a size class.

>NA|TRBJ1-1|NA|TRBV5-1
CASSPQTGLQNTEAFF
TGCGCCAGCAGCCCCCAGACAGGCCTCCAAAACACTGAAGCTTTCTTT
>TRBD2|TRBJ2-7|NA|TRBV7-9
CASSQPGTMTYEQYF
TGTGCCAGCAGCCAACCCGGGACTATGACCTACGAGCAGTACTTC
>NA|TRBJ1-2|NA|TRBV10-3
CAISENRNYGYTF
TGTGCCATCAGTGAAAACCGTAACTATGGCTACACCTTC
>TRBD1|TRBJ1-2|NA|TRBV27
CASSFRTGGNGYTF
TGTGCCAGCAGTTTCCGGACAGGGGGGAACGGCTACACCTTC
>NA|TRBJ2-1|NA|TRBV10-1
CASSEQGFNEQFF
TGCGCCAGCAGCGAACAAGGATTTAATGAGCAGTTCTTC
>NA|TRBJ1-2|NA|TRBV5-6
CASSSGARGYTF
TGTGCCAGCAGTTCCGGGGCTAGGGGCTACACCTTC
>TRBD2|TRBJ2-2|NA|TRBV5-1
CASSLLAGGPGTGELFF
TGCGCCAGCAGCTTGCTAGCGGGGGGGCCAGGCACCGGGGAGCTGTTTTTT
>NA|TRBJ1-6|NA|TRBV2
CASVQGIDSPLHF
TGTGCCAGCGTCCAGGGTATCGATTCACCCCTCCACTTT
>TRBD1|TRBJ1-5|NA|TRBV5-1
CASSGTTGLFQPQHF
TGCGCCAGCAGCGGGACGACAGGGTTATTTCAGCCCCAGCATTTT
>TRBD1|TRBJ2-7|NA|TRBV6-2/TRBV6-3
CASSFWTGGYEQYF
TGTGCCAGCAGTTTCTGGACAGGGGGGTACGAGCAGTACTTC
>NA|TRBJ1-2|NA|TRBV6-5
CASSYTGMRGYTF
TGTGCCAGCAGTTACACAGGGATGCGCGGCTACACCTTC
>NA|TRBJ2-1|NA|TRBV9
CASSAGGSSYNEQFF
TGTGCCAGCAGCGCAGGAGGGAGCTCCTACAATGAGCAGTTCTTC
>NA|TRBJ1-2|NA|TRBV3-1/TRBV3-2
CASSQENRTPNYGYTF
TGTGCCAGCAGCCAAGAGAACAGAACCCCTAACTATGGCTACACCTTC
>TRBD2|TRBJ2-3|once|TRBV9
CASSAGTSGIDTQYF
TGTGCCAGCAGCGCCGGGACTAGCGGGATCGATACGCAGTATTTT
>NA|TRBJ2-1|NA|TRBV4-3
CASSQDPGDIYNEQFF
TGCGCCAGCAGCCAAGATCCGGGTGACATCTACAATGAGCAGTTCTTC
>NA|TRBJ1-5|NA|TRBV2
CASSEGKHNQPQHF
TGTGCCAGCAGTGAAGGCAAGCACAATCAGCCCCAGCATTTT
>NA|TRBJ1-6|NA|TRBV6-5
CASSPRYPPLHF
TGTGCCAGCAGTCCTAGGTACCCACCCCTCCACTTT
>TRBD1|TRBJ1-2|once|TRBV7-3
CASSHGTGGRGYTF
TGTGCCAGCAGCCATGGGACAGGGGGTCGTGGCTACACCTTC
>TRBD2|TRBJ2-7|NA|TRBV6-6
CASSPSGRDEQYF
TGTGCCAGCAGCCCCTCCGGGAGGGACGAGCAGTACTTC
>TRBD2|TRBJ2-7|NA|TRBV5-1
CASSMTSASYEQYF
TGCGCCAGCAGCATGACTAGCGCCTCCTACGAGCAGTACTTC
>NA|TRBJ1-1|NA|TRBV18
CASSPQGVNTEAFF
TGTGCCAGCTCACCACAGGGGGTGAACACTGAAGCTTTCTTT
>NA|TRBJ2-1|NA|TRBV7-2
CASSLTRDPRGNEQFF
TGTGCCAGCAGCCTGACCCGGGACCCGAGGGGGAATGAGCAGTTCTTC
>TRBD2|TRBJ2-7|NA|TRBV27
CASSPGLAGAYEQYF
TGTGCCAGCAGTCCGGGACTAGCGGGGGCGTACGAGCAGTACTTC
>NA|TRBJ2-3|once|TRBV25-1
CASSEGGYRADTQYF
TGTGCCAGCAGTGAAGGGGGGTATAGGGCAGATACGCAGTATTTT
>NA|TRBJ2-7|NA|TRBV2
CASSEASGYFYEQYF
TGTGCCAGCAGTGAAGCTAGCGGTTACTTCTACGAGCAGTACTTC
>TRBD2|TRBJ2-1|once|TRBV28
CASSLLSSGRWNEQFF
TGTGCCAGCAGTTTATTGTCTAGCGGGAGATGGAATGAGCAGTTCTTC
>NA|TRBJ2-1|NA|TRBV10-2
CASRGSGTYNEQFF
TGCGCCAGCAGAGGTAGCGGAACATACAATGAGCAGTTCTTC
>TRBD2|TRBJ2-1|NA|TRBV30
CAWSVGSGGGEYNEQFF
TGTGCCTGGAGTGTCGGAAGTGGCGGGGGGGAATACAATGAGCAGTTCTTC
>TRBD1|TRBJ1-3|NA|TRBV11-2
CASSPRGHSGNTIYF
TGTGCCAGCAGCCCGAGGGGGCACTCTGGAAACACCATATATTTT
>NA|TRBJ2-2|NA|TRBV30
CAWSVLGAGELFF
TGTGCCTGGAGTGTACTCGGGGCCGGGGAGCTGTTTTTT
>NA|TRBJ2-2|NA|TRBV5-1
CASSPLPGTDTGELFF
TGCGCCAGCAGCCCCCTGCCTGGGACGGACACCGGGGAGCTGTTTTTT
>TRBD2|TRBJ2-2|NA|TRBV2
CASTLAGSTGELFF
TGTGCCAGCACGCTAGCGGGGTCCACCGGGGAGCTGTTTTTT
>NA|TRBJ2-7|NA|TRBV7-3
CASSFGAGSSYEQYF
TGTGCCAGCAGCTTTGGGGCGGGCAGCTCCTACGAGCAGTACTTC
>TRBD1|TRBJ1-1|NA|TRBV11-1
CASSTQGDTEAFF
TGTGCCAGCAGCACACAGGGGGACACTGAAGCTTTCTTT
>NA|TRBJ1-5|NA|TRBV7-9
CASSLTSNQPQHF
TGTGCCAGCAGCTTGACAAGCAATCAGCCCCAGCATTTT
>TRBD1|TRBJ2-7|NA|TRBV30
CAWDTGTGGRDEQYF
TGTGCCTGGGATACAGGGACAGGGGGCCGAGACGAGCAGTACTTC
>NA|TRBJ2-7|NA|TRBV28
CASSRTGSYEQYF
TGTGCCAGCAGCCGGACGGGTTCCTACGAGCAGTACTTC
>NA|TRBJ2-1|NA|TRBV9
CASSVEWRDPNNEQFF
TGTGCCAGCAGCGTAGAGTGGCGGGATCCAAACAATGAGCAGTTCTTC
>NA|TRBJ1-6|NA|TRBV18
CASSPTSRGDSPLHF
TGTGCCAGCTCACCAACCTCTAGGGGTGATTCACCCCTCCACTTT
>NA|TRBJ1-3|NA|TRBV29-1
CSASDRSGNTIYF
TGCAGCGCCTCGGACAGATCTGGAAACACCATATATTTT
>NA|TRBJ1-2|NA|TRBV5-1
CASSLGGVGYTF
TGCGCCAGCAGCTTGGGCGGGGTTGGCTACACCTTC
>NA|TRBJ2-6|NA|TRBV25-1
CASSDGGFSGANVLTF
TGTGCCAGCAGTGATGGAGGCTTCTCTGGGGCCAACGTCCTGACTTTC
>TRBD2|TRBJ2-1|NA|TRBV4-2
CASSQNPLSSGGYDNEQFF
TGTGCCAGCAGCCAAAACCCCCTTTCGAGCGGGGGGTACGACAATGAGCAGTTCTTC
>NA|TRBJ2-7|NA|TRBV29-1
CSVEADTSYEQYF
TGCAGCGTTGAGGCGGACACCAGCTACGAGCAGTACTTC
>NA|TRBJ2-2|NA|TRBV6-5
CASNTGGVNTGELFF
TGTGCCAGCAACACAGGGGGGGTGAACACCGGGGAGCTGTTTTTT
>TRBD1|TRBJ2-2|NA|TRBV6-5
CASSIRDRGPGELFF
TGTGCCAGCAGTATCCGGGACAGGGGGCCCGGGGAGCTGTTTTTT
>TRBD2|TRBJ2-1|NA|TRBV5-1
CASSSESTSGEQFF
TGCGCCAGCAGCTCGGAGTCAACTAGCGGCGAGCAGTTCTTC
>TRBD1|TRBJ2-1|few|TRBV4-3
CASSQGEGAGEQFF
TGCGCCAGCAGCCAAGGAGAGGGGGCAGGGGAGCAGTTCTTC
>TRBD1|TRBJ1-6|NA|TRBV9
CASSVVGQGLQNSPLHF
TGTGCCAGCAGCGTAGTGGGACAGGGGTTGCAGAATTCACCCCTCCACTTT